This is a list of T cell receptor beta chains from one sample in a study of vaccination and CD4 T cells after COVID-19. TCRdb analysed the PCR reads with MiXCR anew, one entry per CDR3 protein. This sample has about 15,000 distinct CDR3 sequences, with about 55% found just once. For these receptors, no antigen is known. Sequenced material: CD4+ T cells from blood, cultured in vitro. The source is a human donor who had recovered from COVID-19. The CDR3 runs from the conserved cysteine through the conserved F or W. The listing skips clone size in some rows; elsewhere it reads once, few, many or a size class.

clone_size: -; v_call: TRBV19; j_call: TRBJ2-5; cdr3_aa: CASSGLAGVRETQYF
clone_size: few; v_call: TRBV30; j_call: TRBJ1-5; cdr3_aa: CAWSVLGDQPQHF
clone_size: few; v_call: TRBV2; j_call: TRBJ1-3; cdr3_aa: CASSRDRGNTIYF
clone_size: -; v_call: TRBV21-1; j_call: TRBJ1-1; cdr3_aa: CARGLKGAEAFF
clone_size: -; v_call: TRBV2; j_call: TRBJ2-3; cdr3_aa: CASSILAGKDTQYF
clone_size: medium-sized; v_call: TRBV7-3; j_call: TRBJ2-2; cdr3_aa: CASSILAETGELFF
clone_size: few; v_call: TRBV20-1; j_call: TRBJ2-5; cdr3_aa: CSAMLGGQETQYF
clone_size: -; v_call: TRBV4-1; j_call: TRBJ2-1; cdr3_aa: CASSPAAGSSYNEQFF
clone_size: -; v_call: TRBV6-1; j_call: TRBJ1-1; cdr3_aa: CASIGDTEAFF
clone_size: -; v_call: TRBV12-3/TRBV12-4; j_call: TRBJ2-1; cdr3_aa: CASSSSGGMSYNEQFF
clone_size: -; v_call: TRBV20-1; j_call: TRBJ2-7; cdr3_aa: CSARDSRAGGGEQYF
clone_size: -; v_call: TRBV10-3; j_call: TRBJ2-3; cdr3_aa: CAIRGAFSTDTQYF
clone_size: -; v_call: TRBV10-3; j_call: TRBJ1-1; cdr3_aa: CAIKSLNTEAFF
clone_size: once; v_call: TRBV6-2/TRBV6-3; j_call: TRBJ2-7; cdr3_aa: CASSYGTSSSYEQYF
clone_size: -; v_call: TRBV30; j_call: TRBJ1-5; cdr3_aa: CAWSVRGDTNQPQHF
clone_size: few; v_call: TRBV6-2/TRBV6-3; j_call: TRBJ1-2; cdr3_aa: CASSTEFYGYTF
clone_size: -; v_call: TRBV7-9; j_call: TRBJ1-1; cdr3_aa: CASSSNRGGNTEAFF
clone_size: -; v_call: TRBV12-3/TRBV12-4; j_call: TRBJ1-2; cdr3_aa: CASTRGESGYTF
clone_size: few; v_call: TRBV20-1; j_call: TRBJ2-3; cdr3_aa: CSARAEGLTTDTQYF
clone_size: few; v_call: TRBV15; j_call: TRBJ1-2; cdr3_aa: CATSRFTGSRTLGYTF
clone_size: -; v_call: TRBV2; j_call: TRBJ2-5; cdr3_aa: CASSMDRASGETQYF
clone_size: -; v_call: TRBV11-2; j_call: TRBJ1-2; cdr3_aa: CASSLNDLYGYTF
clone_size: -; v_call: TRBV20-1; j_call: TRBJ1-2; cdr3_aa: CSTTQGNYGYTF
clone_size: -; v_call: TRBV6-1; j_call: TRBJ1-2; cdr3_aa: CASSEAPGNYGYTF
clone_size: -; v_call: TRBV11-2; j_call: TRBJ2-5; cdr3_aa: CASSLQGQGFGETQYF
clone_size: -; v_call: TRBV20-1; j_call: TRBJ1-4; cdr3_aa: CRCRATNEKLFF
clone_size: few; v_call: TRBV11-3; j_call: TRBJ2-7; cdr3_aa: CASSPSAGTSVTYEQYF
clone_size: -; v_call: TRBV20-1; j_call: TRBJ2-3; cdr3_aa: CSAGPGLAGGLDTQYF
clone_size: -; v_call: TRBV7-2; j_call: TRBJ2-7; cdr3_aa: CASSLGPGGEEQYF
clone_size: -; v_call: TRBV7-8; j_call: TRBJ2-5; cdr3_aa: CASSRTGETQYF
clone_size: few; v_call: TRBV7-2; j_call: TRBJ2-1; cdr3_aa: CASSFQTGTGIGREQFF
clone_size: few; v_call: TRBV30; j_call: TRBJ1-5; cdr3_aa: CAWSVGNGDQPQHF